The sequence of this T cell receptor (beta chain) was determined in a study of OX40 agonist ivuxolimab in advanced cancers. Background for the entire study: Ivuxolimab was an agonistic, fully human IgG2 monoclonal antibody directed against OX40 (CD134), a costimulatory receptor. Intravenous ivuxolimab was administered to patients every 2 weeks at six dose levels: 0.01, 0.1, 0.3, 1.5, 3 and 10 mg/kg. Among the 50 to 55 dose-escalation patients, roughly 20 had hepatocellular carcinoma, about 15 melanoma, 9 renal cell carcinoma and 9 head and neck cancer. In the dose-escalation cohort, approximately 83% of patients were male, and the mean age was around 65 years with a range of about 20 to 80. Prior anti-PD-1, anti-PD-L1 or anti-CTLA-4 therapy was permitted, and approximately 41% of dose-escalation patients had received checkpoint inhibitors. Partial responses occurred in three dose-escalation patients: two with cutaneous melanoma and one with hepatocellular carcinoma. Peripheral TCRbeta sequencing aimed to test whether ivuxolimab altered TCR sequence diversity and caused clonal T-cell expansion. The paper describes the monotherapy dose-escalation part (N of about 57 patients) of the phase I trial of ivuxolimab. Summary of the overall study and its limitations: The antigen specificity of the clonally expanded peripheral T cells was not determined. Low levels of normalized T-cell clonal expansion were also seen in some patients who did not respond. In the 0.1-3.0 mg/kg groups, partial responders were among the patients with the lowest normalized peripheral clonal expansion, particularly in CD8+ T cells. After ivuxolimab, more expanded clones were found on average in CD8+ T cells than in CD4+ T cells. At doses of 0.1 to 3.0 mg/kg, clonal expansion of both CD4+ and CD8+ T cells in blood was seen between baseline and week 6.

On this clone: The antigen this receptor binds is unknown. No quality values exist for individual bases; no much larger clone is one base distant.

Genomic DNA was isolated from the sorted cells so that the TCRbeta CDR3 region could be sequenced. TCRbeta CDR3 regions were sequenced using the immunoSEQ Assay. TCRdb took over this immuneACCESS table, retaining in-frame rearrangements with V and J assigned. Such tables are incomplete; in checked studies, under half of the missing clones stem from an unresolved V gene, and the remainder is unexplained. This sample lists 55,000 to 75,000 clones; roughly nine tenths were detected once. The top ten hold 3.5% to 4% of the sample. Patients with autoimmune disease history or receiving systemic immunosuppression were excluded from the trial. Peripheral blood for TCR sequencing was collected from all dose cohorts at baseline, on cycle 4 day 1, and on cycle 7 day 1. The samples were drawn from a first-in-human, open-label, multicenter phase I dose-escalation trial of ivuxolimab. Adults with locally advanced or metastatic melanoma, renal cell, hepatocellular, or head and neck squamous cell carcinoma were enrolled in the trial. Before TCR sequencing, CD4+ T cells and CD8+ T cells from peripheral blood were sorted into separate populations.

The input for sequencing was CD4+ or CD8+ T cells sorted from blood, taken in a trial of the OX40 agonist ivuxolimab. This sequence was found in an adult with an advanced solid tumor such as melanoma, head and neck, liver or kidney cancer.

The encoded CDR3 is CASSEALGLGAYEQYF. DNA sequence: TGTGCCAGCAGTGAAGCCCTGGGACTAGGGGCCTACGAGCAGTACTTC. The chain is made from TRBV2 and TRBJ2-7; TRBD2 lines up with 8 middle nucleotides. CDR1 and CDR2 were assigned from the germline V gene as SNHLY and FYNNEI. V has 0 bases trimmed and J has 2 bases trimmed; junction bases matching no gene number 6. The CDR3 starts with the cysteine, ends with the phenylalanine, and has 16 residues. Kept here is only the CDR3 DNA, which spans 48 bases and is read in frame from base 1.